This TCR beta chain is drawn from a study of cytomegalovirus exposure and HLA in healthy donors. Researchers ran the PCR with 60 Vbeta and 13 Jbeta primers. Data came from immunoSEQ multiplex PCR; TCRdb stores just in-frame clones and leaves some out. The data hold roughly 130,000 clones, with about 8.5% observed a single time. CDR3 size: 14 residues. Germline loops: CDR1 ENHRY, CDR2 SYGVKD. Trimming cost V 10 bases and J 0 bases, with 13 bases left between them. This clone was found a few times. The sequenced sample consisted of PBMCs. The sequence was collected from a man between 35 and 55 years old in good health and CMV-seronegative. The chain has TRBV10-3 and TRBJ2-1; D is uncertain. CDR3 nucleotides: TGTGCCACCCATCAGGATCCCTCCTACAATGAGCAGTTCTTC. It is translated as CATHQDPSYNEQFF.